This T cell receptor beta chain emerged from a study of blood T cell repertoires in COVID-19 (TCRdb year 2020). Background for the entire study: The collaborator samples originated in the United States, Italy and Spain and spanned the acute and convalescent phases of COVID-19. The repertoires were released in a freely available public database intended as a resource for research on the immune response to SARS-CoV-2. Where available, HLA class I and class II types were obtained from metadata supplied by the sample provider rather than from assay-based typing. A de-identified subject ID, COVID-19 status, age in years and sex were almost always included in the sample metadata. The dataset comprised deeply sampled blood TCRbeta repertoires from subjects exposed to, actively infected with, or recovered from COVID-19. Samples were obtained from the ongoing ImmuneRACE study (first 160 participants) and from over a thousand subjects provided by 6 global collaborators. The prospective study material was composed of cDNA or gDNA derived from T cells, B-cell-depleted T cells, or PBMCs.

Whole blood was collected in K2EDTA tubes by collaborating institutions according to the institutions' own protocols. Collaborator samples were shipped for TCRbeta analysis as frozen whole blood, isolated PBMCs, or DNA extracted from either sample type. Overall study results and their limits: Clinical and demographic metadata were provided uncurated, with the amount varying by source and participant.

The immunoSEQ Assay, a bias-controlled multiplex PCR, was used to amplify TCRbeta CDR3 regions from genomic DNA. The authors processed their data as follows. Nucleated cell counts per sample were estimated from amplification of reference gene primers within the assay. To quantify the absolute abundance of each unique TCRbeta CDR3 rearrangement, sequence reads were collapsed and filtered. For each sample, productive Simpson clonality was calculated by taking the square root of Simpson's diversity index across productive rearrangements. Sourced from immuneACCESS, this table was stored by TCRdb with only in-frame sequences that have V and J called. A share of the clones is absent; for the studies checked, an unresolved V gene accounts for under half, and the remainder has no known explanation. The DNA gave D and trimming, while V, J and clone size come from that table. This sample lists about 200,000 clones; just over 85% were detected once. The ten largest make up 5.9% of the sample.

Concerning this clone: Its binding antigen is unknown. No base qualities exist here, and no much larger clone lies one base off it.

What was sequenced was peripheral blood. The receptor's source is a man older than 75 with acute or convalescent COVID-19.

The CDR3 region has the sequence CATSRDNSGKETQYF. The DNA sequence follows: TGTGCCACCAGCAGGGATAATAGCGGGAAAGAGACCCAGTACTTC. The rearrangement joined TRBV15 to TRBJ2-5, and TRBD2 matches 8 of the central bases. The junction shows trimming of 3 bases on V and 3 bases on J, and the gene matches do not reach 6 bases of it. The CDR1 and CDR2 encoded by the germline V gene (reference sequence) are LNHNV and YYDKDF. From the cysteine through the phenylalanine, the CDR3 covers 15 amino acids. Of all the DNA, just the CDR3 is kept, 45 bases in frame from base 1.